This T cell receptor beta chain was sequenced for a study of technical replicates of blood from a few donors (TCRdb year 2017). The protocol used for the library was the immunoSEQ multiplex PCR assay. TCRdb carries this immuneACCESS record with in-frame sequences only. Its versions omit some clonotypes, under half of them owing to an unresolved V gene in the studies checked, with the rest unexplained. Counted in this sample were some 83,000 clones; 93% of them appeared once. The top ten hold about 0.41% of the sample. The CDR3 runs 17 residues from the cysteine to the phenylalanine. Only the CDR3 DNA is retained, 51 bases long and in frame from the first base. The germline V and J ends show losses of 4 bases and 1 base respectively, and no gene match explains 8 bases of the junction. As encoded in the germline V gene, CDR1 is SNHLY while CDR2 is FYNNEI. Concerning this clone: Which antigen it targets is not known. Base qualities are not recorded, but no much larger clone differs from it by a single base.

The chain is assembled from TRBV2 and TRBJ2-2; TRBD2 lines up with 8 middle nucleotides. The sequencing sample was made of T cells isolated from PBMCs. The receptor's source is a human donor in good health. In nucleotides, the sequence is TGTGCCAGCAGTGCAAGTGGACTAGCACAGAACACCGGGGAGCTGTTTTTT. This encodes CASSASGLAQNTGELFF.